This T cell receptor (beta chain) emerged from a study of CD8 T cells in Susac syndrome. Findings and limits, study-wide: Detection of Susac-specific public clones gave around 15 in total CD8+ repertoires and roughly 5 in CD8+ TEMRA repertoires.

The V gene's germline CDR1 is MDHEN and CDR2 SYDVKM. The CDR3 length is 16 residues. Trimming removed 6 bases at V and 1 base at J, with 19 bases between. Notes on this clonotype: Antigen: not known.

Random hexamers were used to reverse transcribe roughly 0.45 to 1 ug of RNA. TCRdb passed the immunoSEQ multiplex PCR reads through MiXCR, listing each CDR3 protein once. The sample yields 70,000 to 100,000 distinct CDR3 sequences, approximately 96% seen once. The sequencing input was CD8+ T cells from PBMCs. The rearrangement uses TRBV28 and TRBJ2-7; perhaps TRBD2 as D (6 bases). The receptor was derived from a human donor with Susac syndrome. This CDR3 is CASRITGGGGSYEQYF. The CDR3 DNA sequence: TGTGCCAGCAGAATAACTGGGGGAGGTGGATCCTACGAGCAGTACTTC.